The clone carrying this TCR beta chain has just a few counts. A clone one base away is much larger, so this may be a read error. This sample was included in a study of lung T cells in sarcoidosis with Löfgren's syndrome. TCRdb called the reads again in MiXCR, with one record for every CDR3 protein. In the table there are some 10,000 distinct CDR3 sequences, 20% of which are singletons. Material for sequencing was CD4+ T cells from bronchoalveolar lavage. This receptor was identified in a human donor with sarcoidosis (Löfgren's syndrome or another form), or a control subject (not recorded which).

CDR3 nucleotides: TGTGCCAGCAGCTTAGCGCCCATGGCAGTCGGGGGTGAAAAACTGTTTTTT. Its translation: CASSLAPMAVGGEKLFF. The chain combines TRBV7-2 with TRBJ1-4; TRBD1 is a possible D gene (5 bases). From germline, CDR1 is SGHTA and CDR2 FQGNSA. Trimming took off 0 bases at V and 7 bases at J, with 18 bases between the two ends. This CDR3 comprises 17 residues.